The source of this T cell receptor (beta chain) is a study of T cells in Graves' hyperthyroidism and ophthalmopathy. Amplified TCR beta CDR3 regions came from RNA transcripts. The study used the HTBI primer set for a first-round RT-PCR of the TCR CDR3. From the multiplex PCR reads, TCRdb called clonotypes with MiXCR, one entry per CDR3 protein. The data hold nearly 750,000 distinct CDR3 sequences, with just over 35% observed a single time. This clonotype was counted a few times. The junction shows a germline mismatch at one end, possibly a read error. With a duration under 2 months, the hyperthyroidism was newly diagnosed in patients aged 18 to 65. Germline CDR1 SGHRS, CDR2 YFSETQ. The CDR3 has 16 amino acids.

J is TRBJ2-7 and V is TRBV5-1, with TRBD2 identical over 7 bases. The TCR originated in a woman aged 40 to 50 with Graves' hyperthyroidism. Sequenced sample: blood. CDR3 sequence: CASSLGSLAEGNEQYF. CDR3 in DNA: TGTGCCAGCAGCTTAGGGTCTCTAGCGGAGGGGAACGAGCAGTACTTC.